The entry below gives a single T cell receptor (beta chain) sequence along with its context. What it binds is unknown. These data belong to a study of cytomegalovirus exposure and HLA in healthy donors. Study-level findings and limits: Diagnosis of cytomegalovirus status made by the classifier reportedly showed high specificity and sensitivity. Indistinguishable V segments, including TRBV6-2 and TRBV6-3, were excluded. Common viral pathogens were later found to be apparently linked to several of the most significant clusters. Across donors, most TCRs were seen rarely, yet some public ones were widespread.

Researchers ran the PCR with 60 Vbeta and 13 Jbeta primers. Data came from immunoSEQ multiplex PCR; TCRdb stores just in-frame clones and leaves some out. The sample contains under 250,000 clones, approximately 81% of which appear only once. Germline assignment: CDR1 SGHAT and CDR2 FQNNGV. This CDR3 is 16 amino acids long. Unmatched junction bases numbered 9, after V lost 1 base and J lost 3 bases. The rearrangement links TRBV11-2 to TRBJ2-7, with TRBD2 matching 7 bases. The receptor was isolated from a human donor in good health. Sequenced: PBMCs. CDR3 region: CASSLGRAGIDYEQYF. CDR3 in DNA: TGTGCCAGCAGCTTAGGTCGAGCGGGGATAGACTACGAGCAGTACTTC.